This entry lists 5 T cell receptor beta chains sequenced from one sample in a study of OX40 agonist ivuxolimab in advanced cancers. Clones were read by immunoSEQ multiplex PCR, and TCRdb kept only the in-frame ones, dropping some. The table records some 60,000 clones, approximately 90% of them present only once. The source was CD4+ or CD8+ T cells sorted from blood, collected in a trial of the OX40 agonist ivuxolimab. Source of these receptors: an adult with an advanced solid tumor such as melanoma, head and neck, liver or kidney cancer.

This clone has only one observation. The V call is TRBV30, the J call TRBJ2-1; 7 bases are shared with TRBD1. Germline V gene sequence: CDR1 GTSNPN, CDR2 SVGIG (reference sequence). V was clipped by 5 bases and J by 9 bases; unmatched bases: 10. The CDR3 runs 13 residues. CDR3 sequence reads: CAWASDNRGEQFF. CDR3 DNA sequence: TGTGCCTGGGCTTCAGACAACAGGGGTGAGCAGTTCTTC.

The CDR3 is CSVEGGETQYF. The CDR3 nucleotides are TGCAGCGTTGAGGGAGGGGAGACCCAGTACTTC. The chain joins TRBV29-1 to TRBJ2-5; 7 bases fit TRBD2. This CDR3 has 11 amino acids. Germline trimming cut 3 bases from V and 5 bases from J; bases unmatched to any gene: 0. The germline gives CDR1 SQVTM, CDR2 ANQGSEA.

The chain combines TRBV4-2 with TRBJ2-3; 9 nucleotides line up with TRBD1. Trimming took 3 bases from V and 3 from J; bases not matched to a gene: 1. This CDR3 spans 14 amino acids. Germline V CDR1 and CDR2: LGHNA, YNFKEQ. The CDR3, as DNA: TGTGCCAGCAGCCATGGGACAGGGACAGATACGCAGTATTTT. Amino acid sequence: CASSHGTGTDTQYF.

In its sample, this clone was seen a few times. V is TRBV6-1 and J is TRBJ2-5; D remains ambiguous. CDR1 is MNHNS, CDR2 SASEGT, per germline. The germline V and J ends were trimmed by 2 bases and 5 bases, with 12 bases remaining between them. This CDR3 is built from 14 residues. The CDR3 region is CASSEIGVGETQYF. The CDR3, as DNA: TGTGCCAGCAGTGAAATTGGGGTCGGGGAGACCCAGTACTTC.

The chain has TRBV7-6 and TRBJ1-4, with D perhaps TRBD1 (6 bases). Looked up from germline, CDR1 is SGHVS and CDR2 is FNYEAQ. The CDR3 totals 19 residues. Deletions cut 2 bases from V and 4 bases from J, with 23 bases between. The CDR3 spells CASSLLPPRGPKYNEKLFF. The CDR3, as DNA: TGTGCCAGCAGCTTACTCCCTCCCAGGGGCCCGAAATATAATGAAAAACTGTTTTTT.